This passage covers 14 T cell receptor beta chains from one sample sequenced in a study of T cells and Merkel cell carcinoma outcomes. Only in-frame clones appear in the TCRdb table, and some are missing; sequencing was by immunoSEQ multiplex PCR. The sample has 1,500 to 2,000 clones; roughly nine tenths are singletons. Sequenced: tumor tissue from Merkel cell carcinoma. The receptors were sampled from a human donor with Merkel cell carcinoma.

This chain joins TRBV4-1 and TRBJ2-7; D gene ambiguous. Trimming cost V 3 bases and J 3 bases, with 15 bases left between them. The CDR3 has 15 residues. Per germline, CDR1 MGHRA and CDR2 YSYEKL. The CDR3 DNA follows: TGCGCCAGCAGCCATCTAATGGCGTCAGGCTACGAGCAGTACTTC. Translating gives CASSHLMASGYEQYF.

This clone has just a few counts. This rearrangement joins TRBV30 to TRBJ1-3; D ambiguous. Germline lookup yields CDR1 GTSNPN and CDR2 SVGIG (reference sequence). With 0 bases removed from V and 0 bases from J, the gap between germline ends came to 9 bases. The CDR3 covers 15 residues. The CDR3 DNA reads TGTGCCTGGAGTGTAGGTCAGGACTCTGGAAACACCATATATTTT. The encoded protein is CAWSVGQDSGNTIYF.

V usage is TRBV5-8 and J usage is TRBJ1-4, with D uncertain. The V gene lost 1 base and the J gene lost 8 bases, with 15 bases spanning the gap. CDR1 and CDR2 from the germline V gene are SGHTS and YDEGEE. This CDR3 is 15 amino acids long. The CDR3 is CASSLLRAVGEKLFF. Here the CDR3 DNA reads TGTGCCAGCAGCTTGCTTCGGGCAGTTGGGGAAAAACTGTTTTTT.

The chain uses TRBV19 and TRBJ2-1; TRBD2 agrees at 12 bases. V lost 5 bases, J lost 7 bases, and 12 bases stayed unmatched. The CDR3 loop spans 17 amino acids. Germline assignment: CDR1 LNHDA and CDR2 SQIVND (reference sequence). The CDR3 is CASSAPLLAGGQNEQFF. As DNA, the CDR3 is TGTGCCAGTAGTGCTCCACTACTAGCGGGAGGTCAGAATGAGCAGTTCTTC.

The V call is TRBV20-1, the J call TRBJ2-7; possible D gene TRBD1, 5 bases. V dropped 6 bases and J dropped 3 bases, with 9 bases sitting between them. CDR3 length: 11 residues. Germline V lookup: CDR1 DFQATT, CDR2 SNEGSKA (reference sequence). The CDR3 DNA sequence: TGCAGTGCGCCGACAGTCTACGAGCAGTACTTC. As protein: CSAPTVYEQYF.

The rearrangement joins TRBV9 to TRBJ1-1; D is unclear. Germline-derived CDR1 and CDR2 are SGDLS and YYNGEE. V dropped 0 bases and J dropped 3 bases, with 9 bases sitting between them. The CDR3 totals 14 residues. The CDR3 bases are TGTGCCAGCAGCGTAGATTGGGGTGACACTGAAGCTTTCTTT. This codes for CASSVDWGDTEAFF.

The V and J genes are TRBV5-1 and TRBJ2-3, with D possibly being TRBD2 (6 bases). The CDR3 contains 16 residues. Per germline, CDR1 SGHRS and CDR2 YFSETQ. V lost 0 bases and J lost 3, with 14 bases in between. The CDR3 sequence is CASSLGLAPGTDTQYF. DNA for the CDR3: TGCGCCAGCAGCTTGGGGCTAGCGCCTGGGACAGATACGCAGTATTTT.

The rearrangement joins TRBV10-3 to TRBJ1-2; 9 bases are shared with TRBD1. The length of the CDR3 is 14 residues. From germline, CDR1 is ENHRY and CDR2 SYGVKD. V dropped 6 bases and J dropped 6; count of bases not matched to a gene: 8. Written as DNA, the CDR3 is TGTGCCATCAGCAAAGGACAGGGGTCAAATGGCTACACCTTC. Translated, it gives CAISKGQGSNGYTF.

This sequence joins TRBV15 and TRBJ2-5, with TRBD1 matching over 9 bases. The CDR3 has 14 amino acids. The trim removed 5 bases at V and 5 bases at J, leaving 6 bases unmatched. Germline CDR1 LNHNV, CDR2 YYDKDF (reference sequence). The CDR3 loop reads CATSQTGGGETQYF. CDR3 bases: TGTGCCACCAGCCAGACAGGGGGTGGCGAGACCCAGTACTTC.

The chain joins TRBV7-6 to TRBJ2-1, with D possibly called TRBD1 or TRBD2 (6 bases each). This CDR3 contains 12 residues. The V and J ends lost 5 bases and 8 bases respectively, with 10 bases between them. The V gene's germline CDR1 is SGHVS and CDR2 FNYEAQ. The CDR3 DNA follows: TGTGCCAGCAGCGGGGGCGGGGATGAGCAGTTCTTC. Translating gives CASSGGGDEQFF.

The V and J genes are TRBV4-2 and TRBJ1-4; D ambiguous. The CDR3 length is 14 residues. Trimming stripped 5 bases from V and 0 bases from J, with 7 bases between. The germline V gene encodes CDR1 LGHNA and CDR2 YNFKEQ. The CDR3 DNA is TGTGCCAGCAGCTCACACTCAACTAATGAAAAACTGTTTTTT. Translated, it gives CASSSHSTNEKLFF.

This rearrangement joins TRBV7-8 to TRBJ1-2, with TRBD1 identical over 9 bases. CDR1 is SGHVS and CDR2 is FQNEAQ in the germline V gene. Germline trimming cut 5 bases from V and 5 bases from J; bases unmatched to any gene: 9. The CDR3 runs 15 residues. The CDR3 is CASSPDRGLEYGYTF. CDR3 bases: TGTGCCAGCAGCCCGGACAGGGGATTAGAGTATGGCTACACCTTC.

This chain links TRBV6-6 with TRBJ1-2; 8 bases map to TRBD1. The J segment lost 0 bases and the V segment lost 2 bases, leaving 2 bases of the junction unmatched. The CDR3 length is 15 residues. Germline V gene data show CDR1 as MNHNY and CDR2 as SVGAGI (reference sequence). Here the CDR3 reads CASSYTGQANYGYTF. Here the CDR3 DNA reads TGTGCCAGCAGTTACACGGGACAGGCTAACTATGGCTACACCTTC.

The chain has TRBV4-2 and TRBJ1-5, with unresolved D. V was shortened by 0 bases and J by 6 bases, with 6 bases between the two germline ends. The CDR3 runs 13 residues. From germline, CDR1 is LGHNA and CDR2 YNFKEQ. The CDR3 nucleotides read TGTGCCAGCAGCCAAGACCTGCTTCAGCCCCAGCATTTT. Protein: CASSQDLLQPQHF.